Below, one T cell receptor beta chain is given with its context. This specimen comes from a study of beta chain features in type 1 diabetes. Isolated RNA was reverse transcribed in full, so expressed TCRB transcripts were sequenced. Profiling relied on immunoSEQ multiplex PCR, and the TCRdb table lists in-frame clones only, not all of them. The sample includes fewer than 200,000 clones, less than 15% of them seen just once. Germline CDR1 reads SEHNR; CDR2 reads FQNEAQ (reference sequence). The CDR3 sequence is 14 residues long. The junction had 8 bases not matched to a gene; V was cut back by 5 bases and J by 7 bases.

The chain recombines TRBV7-9 with TRBJ2-3, with TRBD1 identical over 8 bases. This TCR came from a young woman in good health. The specimen sequenced was central memory CD4+ T cells from blood. CDR3 nucleotide sequence: TGTGCCAGCAGCCTCGGACAGGGTAAAAATACGCAGTATTTT. Its translation is CASSLGQGKNTQYF.